The clone carrying this T cell receptor (beta chain) was detected ten times or more. What it binds is not known. The entry originates in a study of neurological immune-mediated disorders. Study-wide points: None of the CDR3 amino acid sequences of expanded clones were shared across subjects, and this suggested private repertoires in all groups.

The authors made cDNA by 5'RACE with 10-nucleotide random UMIs. One entry per CDR3 protein results from TCRdb running MiXCR on the 5' RACE reads. Here the sample spans 71,000 or so distinct CDR3 sequences, roughly 15% being singletons. Time point reported: longitudinal time-point 1 (baseline). The CDR3 has 14 amino acids. V dropped 3 bases and J dropped 3 bases, with 13 bases sitting between them. Germline V CDR1 and CDR2: SGHRS, YFSETQ. The chain combines TRBV5-1 with TRBJ2-7; D is tentatively TRBD1 or TRBD2 (5 bases each). The receptor comes from a female donor with HTLV-1-associated myelopathy (HAM/TSP). Sequencing was performed on PBMCs. The CDR3 DNA follows: TGCGCCAGCAGCTCCGGGACCGGTTACTACGAGCAGTACTTC. This sequence encodes CASSSGTGYYEQYF. Drawing the rest from reference TRBV5-1 and TRBJ2-7, the complete variable domain is KAGVTQTPRYLIKTRGQQVTLSCSPISGHRSVSWYQQTPGQGLQFLFEYFSETQRNKGNFPGRFSGRQFSNSRSEMNVSTLELGDSALYLCASSSGTGYYEQYFGPGTRLTVT.